Listed below are T cell receptor beta chains from one sample, sequenced in a study of shared clonotypes between healthy human individuals. Data came from immunoSEQ multiplex PCR; TCRdb stores just in-frame clones and leaves some out. This sample has 2 million to 2.5 million clones, with about nine tenths found just once. Sequenced material: naive CD4+ T cells from PBMCs. These receptors originate from a man aged 18 to 29 in good health. Some clones in this sample may be carry-over from other donors' samples. Both conserved end residues are part of each CDR3. D genes are given only for firm matches. Only some rows state a clone size, as once, few, many or a class for expanded clones.

v_call: TRBV28
j_call: TRBJ2-7
clone_size: .
d_call: .
cdr3_nt: TGTGCCAGCAGATCCGGACAGTCCTACGAGCAGTACTTC
cdr3_aa: CASRSGQSYEQYF

v_call: TRBV27
j_call: TRBJ2-7
clone_size: .
d_call: TRBD2
cdr3_nt: TGTGCCAGCAGGTCCCTAGGCGGGAGCTACGAGCAGTACTTC
cdr3_aa: CASRSLGGSYEQYF

v_call: TRBV19
j_call: TRBJ1-1
clone_size: .
d_call: TRBD1
cdr3_nt: TGTGCCAGTAGTCCCGAGGGACAGGGATCCACTGAAGCTTTCTTT
cdr3_aa: CASSPEGQGSTEAFF

v_call: TRBV7-9
j_call: TRBJ1-1
clone_size: .
d_call: .
cdr3_nt: TGTGCCAGCAGCCTGCTGGAGTACACTGAAGCTTTCTTT
cdr3_aa: CASSLLEYTEAFF

v_call: TRBV4-2
j_call: TRBJ2-7
clone_size: .
d_call: .
cdr3_nt: TGTGCCAGCAGCCCTGGGGAGATCCGACATCTACCTTACGAGCAGTACTTC
cdr3_aa: CASSPGEIRHLPYEQYF

v_call: TRBV18
j_call: TRBJ2-1
clone_size: .
d_call: TRBD1
cdr3_nt: TGTGCCAGCTCACGACAGGGGGCAGCCTACAATGAGCAGTTCTTC
cdr3_aa: CASSRQGAAYNEQFF

v_call: TRBV18
j_call: TRBJ2-7
clone_size: .
d_call: TRBD2
cdr3_nt: TGTGCCAGCTCGATTATCCGTGGGGCGGGGGACGAGCAGTACTTC
cdr3_aa: CASSIIRGAGDEQYF

v_call: TRBV28
j_call: TRBJ2-7
clone_size: .
d_call: .
cdr3_nt: TGTGCCAGCAGGCAACCCGGACTTAACGGCGAGCAGTACTTC
cdr3_aa: CASRQPGLNGEQYF

v_call: TRBV4-1
j_call: TRBJ2-1
clone_size: .
d_call: TRBD2
cdr3_nt: TGCGCCAGCAGCCAAAGATTAGGGACTAGCGGGAGTGTACATGAGCAGTTCTTC
cdr3_aa: CASSQRLGTSGSVHEQFF

v_call: TRBV20-1
j_call: TRBJ2-3
clone_size: .
d_call: .
cdr3_nt: TGCAGTGCTAGGTCGGGTTATACGCAGTATTTT
cdr3_aa: CSARSGYTQYF

v_call: TRBV5-1
j_call: TRBJ2-7
clone_size: .
d_call: .
cdr3_nt: TGCGCCAGCAGTAGCCAAGGGGCCTACGAGCAGTACTTC
cdr3_aa: CASSSQGAYEQYF

v_call: TRBV28
j_call: TRBJ2-7
clone_size: .
d_call: TRBD1
cdr3_nt: TGTGCCAGCAGTCCCCGACAGGGGAACGAGCAGTACTTC
cdr3_aa: CASSPRQGNEQYF

v_call: TRBV7-9
j_call: TRBJ2-6
clone_size: .
d_call: .
cdr3_nt: TGTGCCAGCAGCTTAGTGGGGGGAGCCAACGTCCTGACTTTC
cdr3_aa: CASSLVGGANVLTF

v_call: TRBV6-1
j_call: TRBJ1-2
clone_size: .
d_call: .
cdr3_nt: TGTGCCAGCAGTGAAGCTCCGGTCCGTGGCTACACCTTC
cdr3_aa: CASSEAPVRGYTF

v_call: TRBV28
j_call: TRBJ2-2
clone_size: .
d_call: TRBD1
cdr3_nt: TGTGCCAGCGGAACAGGGGGGAACACCGGGGAGCTGTTTTTT
cdr3_aa: CASGTGGNTGELFF

v_call: TRBV28
j_call: TRBJ2-1
clone_size: .
d_call: .
cdr3_nt: TGTGCCAGCACATCCGCGGCGGAGGGCCCCGATGAGCAGTTCTTC
cdr3_aa: CASTSAAEGPDEQFF

v_call: TRBV27
j_call: TRBJ2-1
clone_size: .
d_call: .
cdr3_nt: TGTGCCAGCAGTCCGAATTCCCTCATCTATAACAATGAGCAGTTCTTC
cdr3_aa: CASSPNSLIYNNEQFF

v_call: TRBV28
j_call: TRBJ2-3
clone_size: .
d_call: .
cdr3_nt: TGTGCCAGCAGTTTCCAACTAGGGGGGGTCCGCACAGATACGCAGTATTTT
cdr3_aa: CASSFQLGGVRTDTQYF

v_call: TRBV15
j_call: TRBJ2-3
clone_size: once
d_call: .
cdr3_nt: TGTGCCACCAGCAGCCGGACTGATACGCAGTATTTT
cdr3_aa: CATSSRTDTQYF

v_call: TRBV5-4
j_call: TRBJ1-2
clone_size: .
d_call: .
cdr3_nt: TGTGCCAGCAGCTTGGGGGGGGTCAGAGCTAACTATGGCTACACCTTC
cdr3_aa: CASSLGGVRANYGYTF

v_call: TRBV28
j_call: TRBJ2-5
clone_size: .
d_call: TRBD2
cdr3_nt: TGTGCCAGCAGTCCCCCTAGGCTAGCGGAGCAAGAGACCCAGTACTTC
cdr3_aa: CASSPPRLAEQETQYF

v_call: TRBV30
j_call: TRBJ2-6
clone_size: few
d_call: .
cdr3_nt: TGTGCCTGGAGTGTAACTAGTTCTGGGGCCAACGTCCTGACTTTC
cdr3_aa: CAWSVTSSGANVLTF

v_call: TRBV4-1
j_call: TRBJ1-5
clone_size: .
d_call: .
cdr3_nt: TGCGCCAGCAGCCAAGGCCGGGACAGCAATCAGCCCCAGCATTTT
cdr3_aa: CASSQGRDSNQPQHF

v_call: TRBV9
j_call: TRBJ2-1
clone_size: .
d_call: .
cdr3_nt: TGTGCCAGCAGCGTAGCTGGCGACTCCTACAATGAGCAGTTCTTC
cdr3_aa: CASSVAGDSYNEQFF

v_call: TRBV5-6
j_call: TRBJ2-3
clone_size: .
d_call: .
cdr3_nt: TGTGCCAGCAGCGCCTCGGCAGATACGCAGTATTTT
cdr3_aa: CASSASADTQYF

v_call: TRBV28
j_call: TRBJ1-2
clone_size: .
d_call: TRBD1
cdr3_nt: TGTGCCAGCAGTTTGTTGACAGGGGATGGCTACACCTTC
cdr3_aa: CASSLLTGDGYTF

v_call: TRBV5-1
j_call: TRBJ2-1
clone_size: .
d_call: TRBD2
cdr3_nt: TGCGCCAGCAGCTCGTTAGCGGGAGGAAACAATGAGCAGTTCTTC
cdr3_aa: CASSSLAGGNNEQFF

v_call: TRBV19
j_call: TRBJ1-5
clone_size: .
d_call: TRBD1
cdr3_nt: TGTGCCAGTAGTACCGGGACAGCGTACAATCAGCCCCAGCATTTT
cdr3_aa: CASSTGTAYNQPQHF

v_call: TRBV6-5
j_call: TRBJ1-2
clone_size: once
d_call: .
cdr3_nt: TGTGCCAGCAGTTACTCGAGGGGAAACTATGGCTACACCTTC
cdr3_aa: CASSYSRGNYGYTF

v_call: TRBV23-1
j_call: TRBJ2-7
clone_size: .
d_call: .
cdr3_nt: TGCGCCAGCAACAGGGCCCACGAGCAGTACTTC
cdr3_aa: CASNRAHEQYF

v_call: TRBV5-6
j_call: TRBJ2-3
clone_size: .
d_call: TRBD2
cdr3_nt: TGTGCCAGCAGCGTCGTAGGTAGCGGGAGACAAGATACGCAGTATTTT
cdr3_aa: CASSVVGSGRQDTQYF

v_call: TRBV15
j_call: TRBJ1-6
clone_size: .
d_call: .
cdr3_nt: TGTGCCACCAGCAGAGATCCAACCGATAATTCACCCCTCCACTTT
cdr3_aa: CATSRDPTDNSPLHF

v_call: TRBV27
j_call: TRBJ1-1
clone_size: .
d_call: .
cdr3_nt: TGTGCCAGCAGTTTATTCCGGGACCCCACCGGTTCAGCTTTCTTT
cdr3_aa: CASSLFRDPTGSAFF

v_call: TRBV19
j_call: TRBJ1-5
clone_size: .
d_call: .
cdr3_nt: TGTGCCAGTAGGGGCAGCCTAAATCAGCCCCAGCATTTT
cdr3_aa: CASRGSLNQPQHF

v_call: TRBV2
j_call: TRBJ1-5
clone_size: .
d_call: TRBD1
cdr3_nt: TGTGCCAGCAGTGATAACAGGGGAAATCAGCCCCAGCATTTT
cdr3_aa: CASSDNRGNQPQHF

v_call: TRBV7-9
j_call: TRBJ2-2
clone_size: .
d_call: TRBD2
cdr3_nt: TGTGCCAGCGGCCTAGCGGGGACTCTAGTGGAGCTGTTTTTT
cdr3_aa: CASGLAGTLVELFF

v_call: TRBV5-1
j_call: TRBJ2-1
clone_size: .
d_call: .
cdr3_nt: TGCGCCAGCAGAAGGGACGAATCCTACAATGAGCAGTTCTTC
cdr3_aa: CASRRDESYNEQFF

v_call: TRBV11-2
j_call: TRBJ2-1
clone_size: once
d_call: TRBD2
cdr3_nt: TGTGCCAGCAGCTTACTGTCTAGCGGGACCTACAATGAGCAGTTCTTC
cdr3_aa: CASSLLSSGTYNEQFF

v_call: TRBV30
j_call: TRBJ2-1
clone_size: .
d_call: .
cdr3_nt: TGTGCCTGGAACCGACAACCTCACAATGAGCAGTTCTTC
cdr3_aa: CAWNRQPHNEQFF

v_call: TRBV28
j_call: TRBJ2-7
clone_size: .
d_call: .
cdr3_nt: TGTGCCAGCAGTTTATCATTATTGGGGGGTTTTCGCACCTACGAGCAGTACTTC
cdr3_aa: CASSLSLLGGFRTYEQYF

v_call: TRBV30
j_call: TRBJ2-1
clone_size: .
d_call: .
cdr3_nt: TGTGCCTCCCCAGGAGGGCCTGGTGAGCAGTTCTTC
cdr3_aa: CASPGGPGEQFF

v_call: TRBV5-4
j_call: TRBJ2-5
clone_size: .
d_call: .
cdr3_nt: TGTGCCAGCAGCCCGGACCCGCAAGAGACCCAGTACTTC
cdr3_aa: CASSPDPQETQYF

v_call: TRBV28
j_call: TRBJ2-3
clone_size: .
d_call: .
cdr3_nt: TGTGCCAGCAGTTTAAGGGGGACTAGCACAGATACGCAGTATTTT
cdr3_aa: CASSLRGTSTDTQYF

v_call: TRBV28
j_call: TRBJ2-7
clone_size: .
d_call: TRBD1
cdr3_nt: TGTGCCAGCAGTTTATGGGGGGGACAGGGAGACTCCTACGAGCAGTACTTC
cdr3_aa: CASSLWGGQGDSYEQYF

v_call: TRBV7-2
j_call: TRBJ2-2
clone_size: .
d_call: TRBD1
cdr3_nt: TGTGCCAGCAGCTCCTTAATCCGACAGGGTGGTTTTCGGGAGCTGTTTTTT
cdr3_aa: CASSSLIRQGGFRELFF

v_call: TRBV6-6
j_call: TRBJ2-7
clone_size: .
d_call: .
cdr3_nt: TGTGCCAGCAGTTACGTCCGAGCAGGGGCTCGCCACGAGCAGTACTTC
cdr3_aa: CASSYVRAGARHEQYF

v_call: TRBV7-3
j_call: TRBJ2-1
clone_size: .
d_call: .
cdr3_nt: TGTGCCAGCAGCTTTGGACCCCCAGCCTACAATGAGCAGTTCTTC
cdr3_aa: CASSFGPPAYNEQFF

v_call: TRBV5-1
j_call: TRBJ2-3
clone_size: .
d_call: TRBD2
cdr3_nt: TGCGCCAGCAGCTGGGGACCGAGTAGCGGGACTAGCACAGATACGCAGTATTTT
cdr3_aa: CASSWGPSSGTSTDTQYF

v_call: TRBV7-2
j_call: TRBJ2-1
clone_size: .
d_call: TRBD2
cdr3_nt: TGTGCCAGCAGCTCCCCGGGACTAGCCAATGAGCAGTTCTTC
cdr3_aa: CASSSPGLANEQFF

v_call: TRBV7-6
j_call: TRBJ1-1
clone_size: .
d_call: .
cdr3_nt: TGTGCCAGCAGCTTATTAGTGAACACTGAAGCTTTCTTT
cdr3_aa: CASSLLVNTEAFF

v_call: TRBV5-1
j_call: TRBJ1-3
clone_size: .
d_call: .
cdr3_nt: TGCGCCAGCAGCTTGCCCCTTGAGTCCTCTGGAAACACCATATATTTT
cdr3_aa: CASSLPLESSGNTIYF

v_call: TRBV6-1
j_call: TRBJ1-1
clone_size: .
d_call: .
cdr3_nt: TGTGCCAGCAGTGAAGCGACAGGTATGAACACTGAAGCTTTCTTT
cdr3_aa: CASSEATGMNTEAFF

v_call: TRBV28
j_call: TRBJ2-3
clone_size: once
d_call: TRBD1
cdr3_nt: TGTGCCAGCAGTGCCTGGACAGGGGGTTCCACAGATACGCAGTATTTT
cdr3_aa: CASSAWTGGSTDTQYF